The 7 T cell receptor beta chains presented below share a single source sample, sequenced in a study of beta chain features in type 1 diabetes. The isolated RNA, all of it, was reverse transcribed, so expressed TCRB transcripts were what got sequenced. Generated by immunoSEQ multiplex PCR, the TCRdb table keeps only in-frame clones and is missing some. The data show roughly 400,000 clones, more than 12% seen once. The sequencing sample was made of naive CD4+ T cells from blood. The receptors were gathered from a woman aged 18 to 35 in good health.

This clone was seen a few times. The rearrangement joins TRBV30 to TRBJ2-3; 8 bases agree with TRBD2. The germline gives CDR1 GTSNPN, CDR2 SVGIG (reference sequence). V shed 4 bases, J shed 2 bases, and the junction held 8 bases outside the gene matches. This CDR3 spans 15 amino acids. In DNA form, the CDR3 reads TGTGCCTGGACTAGAGGAGCGGGAGCCACAGATACGCAGTATTTT. As protein: CAWTRGAGATDTQYF.

J is TRBJ2-4 and V is TRBV6-6; no definite D call. Looked up from germline, CDR1 is MNHNY and CDR2 is SVGAGI (reference sequence). The CDR3 loop spans 15 amino acids. The germline V and J ends were trimmed by 6 bases and 0 bases, with 12 bases remaining between them. The CDR3 sequence: CASSSTEIAKNIQYF. The CDR3 nucleotides read TGTGCCAGCAGCTCCACGGAGATAGCCAAAAACATTCAGTACTTC.

The rearrangement links TRBV14 to TRBJ2-7, with TRBD1 matching 10 bases. The junction had 6 bases not matched to a gene; V was cut back by 3 bases and J by 1 base. The CDR3 spans 16 residues. Germline V gene lookup returns CDR1 SGHDN and CDR2 FVKESK. In DNA, the CDR3 is TGTGCCAGCAGCCATCTACCGGGACAGGGGTCCTACGAGCAGTACTTC. It is translated as CASSHLPGQGSYEQYF.

This clone was observed a few times. The V call is TRBV7-9, the J call TRBJ2-7, with TRBD2 matching over 9 bases. V was pared by 0 bases and J by 6 bases, with 6 bases of the junction left unmatched. This CDR3 is 15 amino acids long. In germline, CDR1 is SEHNR, CDR2 FQNEAQ (reference sequence). CDR3 bases: TGTGCCAGCAGCTTAGCTAGCGGGAGAATTAGCGAGCAGTACTTC. Amino acids: CASSLASGRISEQYF.

CDR3: CASSRKGLARETQYF. For the CDR3, the DNA is TGTGCCAGCAGCCGAAAGGGACTAGCTCGGGAGACCCAGTACTTC. This sequence joins TRBV5-4 and TRBJ2-5; the match to TRBD2 covers 9 bases. With V trimmed by 4 bases and J by 5 bases, 9 bases remained unmatched. The CDR3 consists of 15 residues. Germline V CDR1 and CDR2: SGHNT, YYREEE (reference sequence).

This rearrangement joins TRBV9 to TRBJ2-2; maybe TRBD2 (6 bases). From germline, CDR1 is SGDLS and CDR2 YYNGEE. The CDR3 is 16 amino acids. Trimming took off 0 bases at V and 3 bases at J, with 12 bases between the two ends. The CDR3 region has the DNA TGTGCCAGCAGCGTAGGGGATAGCGGATACACCGGGGAGCTGTTTTTT. This codes for CASSVGDSGYTGELFF.

The J gene is TRBJ2-7, the V gene TRBV7-2; 7 positions match TRBD1. V dropped 5 bases and J dropped 6; count of bases not matched to a gene: 4. There are 12 residues in the CDR3. The germline V gene has CDR1 SGHTA and CDR2 FQGNSA. CDR3: CASSQDRAEQYF. DNA of the CDR3: TGTGCCAGCAGCCAAGACAGGGCCGAGCAGTACTTC. Based on the CDR3 plus reference TRBV7-2 and TRBJ2-7, the full variable domain is GAGVSQSPSNKVTEKGKDVELRCDPISGHTALYWYRQSLGQGLEFLIYFQGNSAPDKSGLPSDRFSAERTGGSVSTLTIQRTQQEDSAVYLCASSQDRAEQYFGPGTRLTVT.